This T cell receptor beta chain appears in the sequencing data of a study of cytomegalovirus exposure and HLA in healthy donors. With V trimmed by 3 bases and J by 2 bases, 3 bases remained unmatched. In germline, CDR1 is SGHVS, CDR2 FQNEAQ. The CDR3 covers 15 residues. The PCR made use of 60 Vbeta and 13 Jbeta primers. Repertoires were generated with immunoSEQ multiplex PCR, while TCRdb's copy carries only in-frame clones and drops some. The sample table includes 40,000 to 50,000 clones. General observations from the study: From TCR beta sequences, most subjects' HLA-A and HLA-B alleles were reportedly predicted accurately.

As regards this clone: Its antigen is currently unknown.

This TCR derives from a woman younger than 45 in good health and CMV-seronegative. Sample: PBMCs. This chain connects TRBV7-8 to TRBJ2-2; 7 nucleotides match TRBD1. The CDR3 reads CASSFRDRNTGELFF. CDR3 nucleotide sequence: TGTGCCAGCAGCTTCAGGGACAGAAACACCGGGGAGCTGTTTTTT. Full variable domain (outside the CDR3, taken from reference TRBV7-8 and TRBJ2-2): GAGVSQSPRYKVAKRGQDVALRCDPISGHVSLFWYQQALGQGPEFLTYFQNEAQLDKSGLPSDRFFAERPEGSVSTLKIQRTQQEDSAVYLCASSFRDRNTGELFFGEGSRLTVL.